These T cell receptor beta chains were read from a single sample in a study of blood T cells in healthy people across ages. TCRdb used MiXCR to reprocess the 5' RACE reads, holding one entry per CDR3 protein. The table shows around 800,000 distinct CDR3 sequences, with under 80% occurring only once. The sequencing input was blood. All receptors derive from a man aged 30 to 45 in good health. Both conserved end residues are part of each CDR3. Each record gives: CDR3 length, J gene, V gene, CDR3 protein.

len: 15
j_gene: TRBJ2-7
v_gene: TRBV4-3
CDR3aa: CASSQEDRGYYEQYF

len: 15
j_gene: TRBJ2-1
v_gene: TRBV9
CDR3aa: CASSATGTVYNEQFF

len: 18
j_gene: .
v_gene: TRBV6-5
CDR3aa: CASSYGAGQAARGREQYF

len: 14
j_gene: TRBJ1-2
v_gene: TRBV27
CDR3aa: CASSLSAAPVGYTF

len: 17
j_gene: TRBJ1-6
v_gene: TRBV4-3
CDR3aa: CASSQGTSEIYNSPLHF

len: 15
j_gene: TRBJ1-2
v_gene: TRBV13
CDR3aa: CASSVKGEVYYGYTF

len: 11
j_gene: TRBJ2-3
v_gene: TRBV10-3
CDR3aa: CAIRREDTQYF

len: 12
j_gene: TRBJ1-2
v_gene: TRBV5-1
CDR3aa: CASSVAGEGYTF

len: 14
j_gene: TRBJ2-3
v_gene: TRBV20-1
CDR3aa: CSARVVGFPDTQYF

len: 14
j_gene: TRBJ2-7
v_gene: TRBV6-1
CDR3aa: CASSIREGPYEQYF

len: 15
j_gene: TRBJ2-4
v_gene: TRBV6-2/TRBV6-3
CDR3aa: CASRRTSGGKNIQYF

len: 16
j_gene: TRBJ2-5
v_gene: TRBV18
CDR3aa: CASSSMEGGSAETQYF

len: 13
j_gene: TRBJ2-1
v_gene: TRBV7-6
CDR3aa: CASSPQTFHEQFF

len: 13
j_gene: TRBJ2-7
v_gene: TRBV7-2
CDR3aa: CASSSLDGYEQYF

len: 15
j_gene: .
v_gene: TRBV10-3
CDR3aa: CAIRRDTLQEETQYF

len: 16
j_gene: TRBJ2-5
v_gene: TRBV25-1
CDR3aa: CASSEVKGRGQETRYF

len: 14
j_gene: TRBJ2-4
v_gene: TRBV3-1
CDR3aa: CASSKQGYKNIQYF

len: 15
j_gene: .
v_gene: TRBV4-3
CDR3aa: CASSQEEDDSYEQYF

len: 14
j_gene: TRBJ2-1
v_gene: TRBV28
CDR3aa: CASSLAPWGNGQFF

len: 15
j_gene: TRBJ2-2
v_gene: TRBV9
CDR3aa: CASSVRTGETGELFF

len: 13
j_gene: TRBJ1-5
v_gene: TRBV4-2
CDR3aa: CASSQETSQPQHF

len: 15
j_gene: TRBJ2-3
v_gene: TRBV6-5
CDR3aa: CASRPGLATSNTQYF

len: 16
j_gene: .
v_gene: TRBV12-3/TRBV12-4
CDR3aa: CASSYGKGRRAYEQYF

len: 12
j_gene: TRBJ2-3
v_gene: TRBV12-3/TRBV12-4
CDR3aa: CASRVGLVTQYF

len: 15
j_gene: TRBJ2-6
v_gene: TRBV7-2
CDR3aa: CASRQTGAGANVLTF

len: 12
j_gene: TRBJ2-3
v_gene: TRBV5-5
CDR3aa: CASSMVGDTQYF

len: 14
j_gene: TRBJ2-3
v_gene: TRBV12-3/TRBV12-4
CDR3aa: CASSLSAAADTQYF

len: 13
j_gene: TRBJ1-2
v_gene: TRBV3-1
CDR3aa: CASSQTGINGYTF

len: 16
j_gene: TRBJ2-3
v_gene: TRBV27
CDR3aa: CASSLLGGPPGDTQYF

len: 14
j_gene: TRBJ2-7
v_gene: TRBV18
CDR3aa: CASSDDRKSYEQYF

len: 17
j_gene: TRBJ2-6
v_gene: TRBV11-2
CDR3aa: CASSRSGVVSGANVLTF

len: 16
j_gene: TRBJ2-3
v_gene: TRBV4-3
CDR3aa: CASSQDGPGGTDTQYF

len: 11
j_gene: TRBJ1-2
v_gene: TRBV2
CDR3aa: CATGVGHGYTF

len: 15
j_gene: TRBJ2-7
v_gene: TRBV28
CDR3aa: CASSPRGLTRGEQYF

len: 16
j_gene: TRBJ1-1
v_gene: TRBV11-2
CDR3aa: CASSLVSPGMNTEAFF

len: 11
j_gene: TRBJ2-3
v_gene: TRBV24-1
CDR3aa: CATQRLDTQYF

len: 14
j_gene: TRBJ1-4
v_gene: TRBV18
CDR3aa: CASGPQGTNEKLFF

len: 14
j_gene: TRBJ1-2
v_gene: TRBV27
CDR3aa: CASSPDRGAYGYTF

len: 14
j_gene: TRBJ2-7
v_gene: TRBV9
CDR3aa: CASSSSQGSYEQYF

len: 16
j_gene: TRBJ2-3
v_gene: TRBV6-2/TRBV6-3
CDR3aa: CASSYYGGPKSDTQYF

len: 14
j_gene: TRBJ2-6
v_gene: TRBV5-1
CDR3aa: CASGGTPGANVLTF

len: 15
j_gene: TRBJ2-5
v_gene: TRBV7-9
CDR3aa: CASTLVGGAMDEQYF

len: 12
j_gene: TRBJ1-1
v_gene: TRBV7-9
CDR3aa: CASSLRKREAFF

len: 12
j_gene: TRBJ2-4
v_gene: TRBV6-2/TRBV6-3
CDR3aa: CASSDRGSEQYF

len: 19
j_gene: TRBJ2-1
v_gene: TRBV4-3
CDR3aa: CASSRIAGGSLSSYNEQFF

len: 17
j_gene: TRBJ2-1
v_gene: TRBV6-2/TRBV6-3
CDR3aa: CASSSVWMGSSYNEQFF

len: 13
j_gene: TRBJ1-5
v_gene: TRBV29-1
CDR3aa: CSVDRQGGQPQHF